This T cell receptor beta chain was identified in a study of CD8 T cells in Susac syndrome. Looking at the study overall: When blood was drawn, the patients with Susac syndrome were therapy-naive, on corticosteroids, or on intravenous immunoglobulin alone.

Sequencing targeted TCR beta in blood CD8+ and CD4+ T cells. After extraction with the RNeasy kit, about 0.5 to 1 ug of the RNA was reverse transcribed using random hexamers. TCRdb reprocessed the immunoSEQ multiplex PCR reads with MiXCR, giving one entry per CDR3 protein. The sample includes about 140,000 distinct CDR3 sequences, approximately 95% seen only once; the top ten take 0.18%. V shed 1 base and J 2 bases; nucleotides not matched to a gene: 6. CDR1 is SEHNR, CDR2 FQNEAQ, per germline (reference sequence). The CDR3 is 16 amino acids. The chain combines TRBV7-9 with TRBJ2-7; 9 bases line up with TRBD1. Material for sequencing was CD8+ T cells from PBMCs. The receptor comes from a human donor with Susac syndrome. CDR3 residues: CASSLGRDRVTYEQYF. DNA for the CDR3: TGTGCCAGCAGCTTAGGCCGGGACAGGGTCACCTACGAGCAGTACTTC.